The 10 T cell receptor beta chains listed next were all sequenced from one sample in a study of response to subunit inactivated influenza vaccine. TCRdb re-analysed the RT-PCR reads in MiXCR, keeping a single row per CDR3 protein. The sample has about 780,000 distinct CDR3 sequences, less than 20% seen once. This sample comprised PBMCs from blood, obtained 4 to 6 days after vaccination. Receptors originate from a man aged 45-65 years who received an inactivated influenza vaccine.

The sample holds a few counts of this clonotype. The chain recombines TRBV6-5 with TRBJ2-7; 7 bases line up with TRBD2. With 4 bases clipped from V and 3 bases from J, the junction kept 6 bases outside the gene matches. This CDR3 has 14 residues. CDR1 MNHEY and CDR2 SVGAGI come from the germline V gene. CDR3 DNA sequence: TGTGCCAGCAGTTGGGGAGGGACTGACTACGAGCAGTACTTC. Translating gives CASSWGGTDYEQYF.

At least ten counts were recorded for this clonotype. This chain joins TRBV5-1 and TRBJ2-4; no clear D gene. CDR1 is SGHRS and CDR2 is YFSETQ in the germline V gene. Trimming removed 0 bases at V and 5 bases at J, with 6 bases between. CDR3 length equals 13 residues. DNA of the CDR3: TGCGCCAGCAGCTTGGGGGTCGAAAACATTCAGTACTTC. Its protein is CASSLGVENIQYF.

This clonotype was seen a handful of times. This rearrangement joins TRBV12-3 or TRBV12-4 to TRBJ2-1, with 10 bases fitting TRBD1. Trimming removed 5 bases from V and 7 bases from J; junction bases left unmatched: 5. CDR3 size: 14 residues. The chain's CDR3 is CASSRQGAVNEQFF. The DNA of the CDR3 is TGTGCCAGCAGTCGACAGGGGGCGGTGAATGAGCAGTTCTTC.

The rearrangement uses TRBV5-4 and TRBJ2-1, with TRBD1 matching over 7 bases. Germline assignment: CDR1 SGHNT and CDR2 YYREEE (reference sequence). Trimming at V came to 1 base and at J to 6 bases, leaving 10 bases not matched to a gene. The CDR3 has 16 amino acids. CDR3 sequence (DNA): TGTGCCAGCAGCTTGATGACAGGGTCAAATCTCAATGAGCAGTTCTTC. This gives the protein CASSLMTGSNLNEQFF.

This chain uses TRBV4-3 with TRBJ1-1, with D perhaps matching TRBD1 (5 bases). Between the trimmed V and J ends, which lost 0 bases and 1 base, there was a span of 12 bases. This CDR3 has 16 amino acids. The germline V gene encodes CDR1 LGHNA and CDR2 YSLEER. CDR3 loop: CASSQDRQGSNTEAFF. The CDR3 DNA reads TGCGCCAGCAGCCAAGATCGGCAGGGCTCGAACACTGAAGCTTTCTTT.

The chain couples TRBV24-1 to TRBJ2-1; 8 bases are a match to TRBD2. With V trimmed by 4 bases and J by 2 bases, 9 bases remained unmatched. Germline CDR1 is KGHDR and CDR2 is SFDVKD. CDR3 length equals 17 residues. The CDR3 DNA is TGTGCCACCAGTGACACCCGCGGCGGGAGGCCCTACAATGAGCAGTTCTTC. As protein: CATSDTRGGRPYNEQFF.

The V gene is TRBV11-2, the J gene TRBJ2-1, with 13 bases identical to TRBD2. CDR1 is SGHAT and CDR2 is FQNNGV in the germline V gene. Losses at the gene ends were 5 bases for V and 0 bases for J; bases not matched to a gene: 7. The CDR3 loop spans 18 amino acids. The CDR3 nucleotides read TGTGCCAGCAGCCAATCCCGGACTAGCGGGAGCTCCTACAATGAGCAGTTCTTC. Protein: CASSQSRTSGSSYNEQFF.

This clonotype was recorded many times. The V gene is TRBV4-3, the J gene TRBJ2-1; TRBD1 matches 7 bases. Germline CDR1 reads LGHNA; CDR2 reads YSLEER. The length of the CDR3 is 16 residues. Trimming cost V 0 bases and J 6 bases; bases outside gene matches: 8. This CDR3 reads CASSQDGQAGVNEQFF. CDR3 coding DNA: TGCGCCAGCAGCCAAGATGGACAGGCCGGAGTCAATGAGCAGTTCTTC.

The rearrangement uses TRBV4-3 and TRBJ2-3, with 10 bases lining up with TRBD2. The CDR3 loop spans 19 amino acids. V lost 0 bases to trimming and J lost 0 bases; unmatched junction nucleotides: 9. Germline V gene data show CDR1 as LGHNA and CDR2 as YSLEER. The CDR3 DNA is TGCGCCAGCAGCCAAGATGGTAGCGGGGGGTTCGGTAGCACAGATACGCAGTATTTT. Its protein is CASSQDGSGGFGSTDTQYF.

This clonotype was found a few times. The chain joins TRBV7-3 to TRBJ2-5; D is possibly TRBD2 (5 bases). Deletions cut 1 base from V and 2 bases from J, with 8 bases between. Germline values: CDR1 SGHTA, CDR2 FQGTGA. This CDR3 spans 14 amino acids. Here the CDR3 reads CASSLNPGQETQYF. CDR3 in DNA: TGTGCCAGCAGCTTAAATCCGGGACAAGAGACCCAGTACTTC. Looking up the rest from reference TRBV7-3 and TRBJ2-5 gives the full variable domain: GAGVSQTPSNKVTEKGKYVELRCDPISGHTALYWYRQSLGQGPEFLIYFQGTGAADDSGLPNDRFFAVRPEGSVSTLKIQRTERGDSAVYLCASSLNPGQETQYFGPGTRLLVL.